The 5 T cell receptor beta chains below were found in one sample sequenced in a study of T cell repertoires in cytomegalovirus infection. The antigens for these receptors are not known. TCRdb called the reads again in MiXCR, with one record for every CDR3 protein. Altogether 110,000 or so distinct CDR3 sequences are present, around 28% being singletons, with the ten largest covering roughly 81%. The sample here was CD8+ T cells from cultured PBMCs, taken from culture after CMV antigen stimulation. These TCRs come from a human donor in good health (CMV status not recorded). Some clones in this sample may be carry-over from other donors' samples.

V usage is TRBV24-1 and J usage is TRBJ2-1; D possibly corresponds to TRBD1 (6 bases). The CDR3 runs 14 residues. Germline V gene data show CDR1 as KGHDR and CDR2 as SFDVKD. Trimming took 2 bases from V and 3 from J, leaving 7 bases between them. This CDR3 is CATSDSGDYNEQFF. CDR3 sequence (DNA): TGTGCCACCAGTGATTCAGGGGACTACAATGAGCAGTTCTTC.

The sample holds a few counts of this clonotype. V gene TRBV12-3 or TRBV12-4 combines with J gene TRBJ1-6; D might be TRBD1 (6 bases). V was pared by 6 bases and J by 0 bases, with 12 bases between. This CDR3 is built from 16 residues. The CDR3 region has the DNA TGTGCCAGCAGACAGGGACTAAGCTCCTATAATTCACCCCTCCACTTT. Translated, it gives CASRQGLSSYNSPLHF.

V and J are TRBV19 and TRBJ2-3; 10 bases fit TRBD1. CDR3 size: 16 residues. Germline-derived CDR1 and CDR2 are LNHDA and SQIVND (reference sequence). V lost 4 bases, J lost 5 bases, and 9 bases stayed unmatched. Here the CDR3 reads CASSNSGGTGVDTQYF. The DNA of the CDR3 is TGTGCCAGTAGTAATTCGGGCGGGACAGGGGTAGATACGCAGTATTTT.

This clonotype was seen only a few times. The genes are TRBV3-1 and TRBJ2-5; 7 bases fit TRBD2. With 4 bases clipped from V and 7 bases from J, the junction kept 6 bases outside the gene matches. The germline CDR1 and CDR2 sequences are LGHDT and YNNKEL (reference sequence). The CDR3 consists of 13 residues. In DNA, the CDR3 is TGTGCCAGCAGCCCCAGCGGGAAGGGGACCCAGTACTTC. Its protein is CASSPSGKGTQYF.

V is TRBV24-1 and J is TRBJ2-1; a weak D match, TRBD2 (6 bases). In germline, CDR1 is KGHDR, CDR2 SFDVKD. The length of the CDR3 is 14 residues. V was pared by 2 bases and J by 8 bases, with 12 bases between. The chain's CDR3 is CATSDYLASDEQFF. CDR3 nucleotide sequence: TGTGCCACCAGTGATTACCTAGCGAGCGATGAGCAGTTCTTC.